This T cell receptor beta chain was identified in a study of radiotherapy plus CTLA-4 blockade in lung cancer. For the study at large: There were objective responses in 18% of patients, and approximately 30% had disease control.

V was trimmed by 3 bases and J by 8 bases, leaving 13 bases between them. The CDR3 is made up of 14 amino acids. Per the germline V gene, CDR1 is PRHDT and CDR2 is FYEKMQ (reference sequence). Assay used: immunoSEQ multiplex PCR; TCRdb lists only in-frame clones, some missing. The sample includes 50,000 to 60,000 clones, 82% of them seen just once. In this sample, this clone turned up a few times. The rearrangement uses TRBV13 and TRBJ1-4; D gene ambiguous. The source was peripheral blood, collected from a patient treated with radiotherapy plus ipilimumab. The origin of this receptor is a human donor with non-small cell lung cancer whose response to radiotherapy plus ipilimumab could not be evaluated. The CDR3 here is CASSFIGVTEKLFF. CDR3 DNA: TGTGCCAGCAGCTTCATCGGAGTGACGGAAAAACTGTTTTTT.